These 27 T cell receptor beta chains share one sample of origin, sequenced in a study of identical twins. TCRdb passed the 5' RACE reads through MiXCR, listing each CDR3 protein once. The top ten hold under 3% of the sample, which has 450,000 to 650,000 distinct CDR3 sequences, 9.5% to 10% seen once. These data were also filed under a second study, of yellow fever vaccine responses in identical twins.

The sample taken for sequencing was PBMCs. These receptors originate from a woman aged 18-29 years in good health.

This clonotype was recorded a few times. The chain couples TRBV6-2 or TRBV6-3 to TRBJ2-7; D tentatively reads TRBD1 or TRBD2 (5 bases each). This CDR3 spans 14 amino acids. The V gene lost 8 bases and the J gene lost 0 bases, with 14 bases spanning the gap. Germline-derived CDR1 and CDR2 are MNHEY and SVGEGT. This CDR3 is CASLGERSSYEQYF. The CDR3 nucleotides read TGTGCCAGCCTAGGGGAGCGGTCCTCCTACGAGCAGTACTTC.

This clonotype appeared a few times. The chain recombines TRBV7-2 with TRBJ2-1; 9 nucleotides line up with TRBD2. The V gene end was trimmed by 5 bases and the J gene end by 11 bases; junction bases not matched to a gene: 7. This CDR3 spans 13 amino acids. Germline V gives CDR1 SGHTA, CDR2 FQGNSA. DNA for the CDR3: TGTGCCAGCAGCCAGGCGGGAGGGGCCCAGCAGTTCTTC. Its protein product is CASSQAGGAQQFF.

A few counts support this clonotype. The chain couples TRBV6-1 to TRBJ1-4; maybe TRBD1 (5 bases). In germline, CDR1 is MNHNS, CDR2 SASEGT. The CDR3 contains 13 residues. Trimming stripped 5 bases from V and 5 bases from J, with 9 bases between. CDR3: CASSRQKNEKLFF. CDR3 in DNA: TGTGCCAGCAGTCGACAGAAGAATGAAAAACTGTTTTTT.

This clonotype was detected a few times. The J gene is TRBJ2-1, the V gene TRBV5-1; 7 nucleotides agree with TRBD1. J lost 6 bases, V lost 1 base, and 7 bases had no gene match. The CDR3 extends over 15 amino acids. Germline V gene data show CDR1 as SGHRS and CDR2 as YFSETQ. CDR3 sequence: CASSLSATGFNEQFF. Written as DNA, the CDR3 is TGCGCCAGCAGCTTGAGCGCGACAGGGTTCAATGAGCAGTTCTTC.

Ten or more counts support this clonotype. The rearrangement links TRBV7-9 to TRBJ2-1; TRBD2 aligns across 7 bases. This CDR3 is 14 amino acids long. The germline V gene encodes CDR1 SEHNR and CDR2 FQNEAQ (reference sequence). With V trimmed by 5 bases and J by 8 bases, 9 bases remained unmatched. CDR3 sequence reads: CASSPHRGGDEQFF. The CDR3 nucleotides are TGTGCCAGCAGCCCACACCGTGGGGGGGATGAGCAGTTCTTC.

There are a few counts of this clonotype. The rearrangement uses TRBV5-6 and TRBJ2-7, with 7 bases lining up with TRBD1. Trimming at V came to 3 bases and at J to 0 bases, leaving 9 bases not matched to a gene. Germline V gives CDR1 SGHDT, CDR2 YYEEEE. The CDR3 sequence is 16 residues long. The CDR3 loop is CASSSLQGTPSYEQYF. DNA for the CDR3: TGTGCCAGCAGCTCCCTACAGGGGACCCCCTCCTACGAGCAGTACTTC.

V and J are TRBV11-1 and TRBJ2-3, with 10 bases that match TRBD2. The CDR3 has 20 amino acids. V trimming: 4 bases; J trimming: 4 bases; junction bases outside the gene matches: 20. Germline V gene lookup returns CDR1 SGHAT and CDR2 FQDESV (reference sequence). CDR3 bases: TGTGCCAGCAGCTCCCTACCCGCCGGACTAGCGGTAGCAGGGGCAGATACGCAGTATTTT. Translation: CASSSLPAGLAVAGADTQYF.

Only a few counts were recorded for this clonotype. The rearrangement joins TRBV7-2 to TRBJ2-1; 9 bases are shared with TRBD2. Germline loops: CDR1 SGHTA, CDR2 FQGNSA. The CDR3 sequence is 13 residues long. V lost 5 bases and J lost 13; bases outside the gene matches: 9. The CDR3: CASSAGLARRQFF. The CDR3 DNA follows: TGTGCCAGCAGCGCCGGACTAGCGAGGCGACAGTTCTTC.

This clonotype has a count of ten or more. The gene calls are TRBV12-3 or TRBV12-4 and TRBJ2-1; TRBD1 agrees at 10 bases. The CDR3 is 16 amino acids. V trimming: 6 bases; J trimming: 7 bases; junction bases outside the gene matches: 12. The CDR3 reads CASSSEGTGARNEQFF. CDR3 sequence (DNA): TGTGCCAGCAGCTCCGAGGGGACAGGGGCACGGAATGAGCAGTTCTTC.

The sample holds many counts of this clonotype. J is TRBJ2-7 and V is TRBV29-1, with D unresolved. V lost 6 bases and J lost 0, with 12 bases in between. Germline V CDR1 and CDR2: SQVTM, ANQGSEA. The CDR3 extends over 13 amino acids. The CDR3 coding sequence is TGCAGCGTGACCCCTTTAAGCTCCTACGAGCAGTACTTC. Translated, it gives CSVTPLSSYEQYF.

This chain connects TRBV7-2 to TRBJ2-7, with TRBD2 matching over 9 bases. After removal of 2 bases from V and 4 bases from J, the junction contained 6 bases not matched to a gene. The CDR3 has 15 residues. Germline lookup yields CDR1 SGHTA and CDR2 FQGNSA. The CDR3 nucleotides are TGTGCCAGCAGCTTAATTTCTAGCGGGGATTACGAGCAGTACTTC. It codes for CASSLISSGDYEQYF. Full variable domain (remainder filled in from reference TRBV7-2 and TRBJ2-7): GAGVSQSPSNKVTEKGKDVELRCDPISGHTALYWYRQSLGQGLEFLIYFQGNSAPDKSGLPSDRFSAERTGGSVSTLTIQRTQQEDSAVYLCASSLISSGDYEQYFGPGTRLTVT.

The rearrangement links TRBV12-3 or TRBV12-4 to TRBJ2-5; D is uncertain. Trimming removed 5 bases at V and 4 bases at J, with 14 bases between. The CDR3 is made up of 14 amino acids. CDR3 sequence (DNA): TGTGCCAGCAGTGCTGACCGGATGGGAGAGACCCAGTACTTC. Translated, it gives CASSADRMGETQYF.

The genes are TRBV9 and TRBJ2-5; D unresolved. Trimming pared 4 bases from V and 6 bases from J, leaving 10 bases between. This CDR3 is built from 12 residues. Germline V lookup: CDR1 SGDLS, CDR2 YYNGEE. The CDR3: CASSQLQQTQYF. CDR3 DNA: TGTGCCAGCAGCCAACTTCAACAGACCCAGTACTTC. Drawing the rest from reference TRBV9 and TRBJ2-5, the complete variable domain is DSGVTQTPKHLITATGQRVTLRCSPRSGDLSVYWYQQSLDQGLQFLIQYYNGEERAKGNILERFSAQQFPDLHSELNLSSLELGDSALYFCASSQLQQTQYFGPGTRLLVL.

The chain joins TRBV3-1 to TRBJ2-7, with 10 bases identical to TRBD2. The CDR3 is 16 amino acids. Germline V gene sequence: CDR1 LGHDT, CDR2 YNNKEL (reference sequence). The ends lost 3 bases at V and 3 bases at J; junction bases unmatched: 8. The CDR3 here is CASSQKLAGKYYEQYF. The CDR3, as DNA: TGTGCCAGCAGCCAGAAACTAGCGGGGAAATACTACGAGCAGTACTTC.

This clonotype was seen a few times. The V and J genes are TRBV19 and TRBJ2-1, with TRBD2 matching 9 bases. In germline, CDR1 is LNHDA, CDR2 SQIVND (reference sequence). V lost 2 bases and J lost 10; bases outside the gene matches: 12. CDR3 length: 16 residues. The CDR3: CASSIIAGGPSAEQFF. For the CDR3, the DNA is TGTGCCAGTAGTATAATCGCGGGGGGGCCGAGTGCCGAGCAGTTCTTC.

The table lists this clonotype with a few counts. V usage is TRBV6-6 and J usage is TRBJ2-1, with D perhaps matching TRBD1 or TRBD2 (6 bases each). Between the trimmed V and J ends, which lost 6 bases and 6 bases, there was a span of 9 bases. The CDR3 loop spans 12 amino acids. Germline lookup yields CDR1 MNHNY and CDR2 SVGAGI (reference sequence). CDR3: CASRGGSNEQFF. Here the CDR3 DNA reads TGTGCCAGCAGAGGGGGGAGCAATGAGCAGTTCTTC.

This clonotype was seen many times. The chain links TRBV7-2 to TRBJ1-5; tentatively, D is TRBD1 (5 bases). The CDR3 consists of 14 residues. Trimming pared 2 bases from V and 7 bases from J, leaving 12 bases between. Germline CDR1 and CDR2: SGHTA and FQGNSA. CDR3 loop: CASSLKAGNQPQHF. The CDR3 DNA is TGTGCCAGCAGCTTAAAAGCAGGGAACCAGCCCCAGCATTTT.

This clonotype has only a few counts. This rearrangement joins TRBV20-1 to TRBJ2-3, with 9 bases that match TRBD2. Germline V gene data show CDR1 as DFQATT and CDR2 as SNEGSKA (reference sequence). V lost 3 bases to trimming and J lost 2 bases; unmatched junction nucleotides: 9. This CDR3 is 16 amino acids long. The CDR3 loop reads CSASGYGGGATDTQYF. As DNA, the CDR3 is TGCAGTGCTAGTGGGTATGGCGGGGGGGCCACAGATACGCAGTATTTT.

This clonotype was observed a handful of times. The chain combines TRBV5-1 with TRBJ2-5; TRBD2 is a possible D gene (6 bases). Trimming left V 2 bases short and J 3 bases short, with 17 bases between. The CDR3 extends over 16 amino acids. CDR1 is SGHRS and CDR2 is YFSETQ in the germline V gene. CDR3 amino acids: CASSLGPGRGKETQYF. CDR3 bases: TGCGCCAGCAGCTTAGGTCCGGGACGGGGGAAAGAGACCCAGTACTTC.

CDR3 protein: CASSSDIEQYF. The CDR3 region has the DNA TGTGCCAGCAGTTCCGATATCGAGCAGTACTTC. The rearrangement links TRBV27 to TRBJ2-7; D remains ambiguous. The CDR3 contains 11 residues. V was trimmed by 4 bases and J by 6 bases, leaving 7 bases between them. Germline V gene lookup returns CDR1 MNHEY and CDR2 SMNVEV (reference sequence).

V and J are TRBV20-1 and TRBJ2-1, with 7 bases fitting TRBD2. J lost 4 bases, V lost 1 base, and 4 bases had no gene match. Germline assignment: CDR1 DFQATT and CDR2 SNEGSKA (reference sequence). This CDR3 region has 14 residues. CDR3 sequence: CSARAGGKYNEQFF. In DNA, the CDR3 is TGCAGTGCTAGAGCGGGAGGAAAATACAATGAGCAGTTCTTC.

This clonotype has more than one count but fewer than ten. The chain is built from TRBV20-1 and TRBJ2-7, with 12 bases lining up with TRBD2. V shed 5 bases, J shed 3 bases, and the junction held 8 bases outside the gene matches. The germline V gene encodes CDR1 DFQATT and CDR2 SNEGSKA (reference sequence). The CDR3 consists of 15 residues. This chain's CDR3 is CSAPSTSGGFYEQYF. The CDR3 DNA sequence: TGCAGTGCTCCTTCAACTAGCGGGGGGTTCTACGAGCAGTACTTC.

CDR3 coding DNA: TGTGCCAGCAGCTTAGATCTCGCCAGGGGACAGGGCGAGCAGTACTTC. Translated: CASSLDLARGQGEQYF. V gene TRBV11-2 combines with J gene TRBJ2-7; 9 bases match TRBD1. After removal of 0 bases from V and 6 bases from J, the junction contained 9 bases not matched to a gene. Germline loops: CDR1 SGHAT, CDR2 FQNNGV. The CDR3 totals 16 residues.

The chain links TRBV30 to TRBJ2-5, with D unclear. Trimming removed 8 bases from V and 7 bases from J, with 14 bases in between. The CDR3 is made up of 11 amino acids. Germline CDR1 is GTSNPN and CDR2 is SVGIG (reference sequence). CDR3 nucleotides: TGTGCCCGGGTCGAAGGTCTGACCCAGTACTTC. It is translated as CARVEGLTQYF.

The chain employs TRBV24-1 and TRBJ1-1; 7 bases match TRBD1. CDR1 KGHDR and CDR2 SFDVKD come from the germline V gene. The CDR3 spans 14 residues. The V segment lost 2 bases and the J segment 7 bases; nucleotides outside the gene matches: 6. The CDR3 sequence is CATSDSRQGDEAFF. CDR3 nucleotides: TGTGCCACCAGTGATTCCAGACAGGGTGATGAAGCTTTCTTT.

The V gene is TRBV6-1, the J gene TRBJ1-1; TRBD1 matches 9 bases. Per germline, CDR1 MNHNS and CDR2 SASEGT. V trimming: 6 bases; J trimming: 1 base; junction bases outside the gene matches: 9. The CDR3 totals 16 residues. The CDR3 DNA is TGTGCCAGCAGGGCCCTCCCGGGACAGGGGAACACTGAAGCTTTCTTT. This sequence encodes CASRALPGQGNTEAFF.

Ten or more counts support this clonotype. This chain links TRBV6-1 with TRBJ2-1, with 8 bases that match TRBD2. Germline CDR1 reads MNHNS; CDR2 reads SASEGT. Trimming took 6 bases from V and 15 from J; bases not matched to a gene: 22. The CDR3 totals 16 residues. CDR3 DNA: TGTGCCAGCAGCCCCGTTCAGCGGGAGAACAATTTTGTGTGGTTCTTC. Translation gives CASSPVQRENNFVWFF.